Shown below are 20 T cell receptor beta chains from a single sample sequenced in a study of T cell responses to AZD1222 COVID-19 vaccine. This table comes from immunoSEQ multiplex PCR, and its TCRdb copy is limited to in-frame clones, with some not included. The sample has around 100,000 clones; about nine tenths are singletons. The sequences come from peripheral blood, collected on day 0 of AZD1222 vaccination. All receptors derive from an adult in good health.

The chain couples TRBV3-1 (or the pseudogene TRBV3-2) to TRBJ1-4; perhaps TRBD1 as D (6 bases). Trimming cost V 1 base and J 8 bases, with 17 bases left between them. The CDR3 covers 16 residues. Germline lookup yields CDR1 LGHDT and CDR2 YNNKEL (reference sequence). CDR3 DNA sequence: TGTGCCAGCAGCCAAGGTTCCAGGGGAGTAAGGGAAAAACTGTTTTTT. This gives the protein CASSQGSRGVREKLFF.

This clone appeared a single time. V is TRBV6-5 and J is TRBJ1-1; D uncertain. V lost 5 bases to trimming and J lost 4 bases, with 14 bases between them. CDR1 is MNHEY, CDR2 SVGAGI, per germline. The CDR3 has 14 residues. CDR3 in DNA: TGTGCCAGCAGTAACCCAACCCCTGGCACTGAAGCTTTCTTT. Residues: CASSNPTPGTEAFF.

The rearrangement uses TRBV12-3 or TRBV12-4 and TRBJ1-1; no clear D. The CDR3 runs 13 residues. The V end lost 9 bases, the J end lost 3 bases, and 14 bases lay between the germline ends. CDR3 residues: CASVRGSHTEAFF. CDR3 nucleotides: TGTGCCAGTGTTCGAGGGTCGCACACTGAAGCTTTCTTT.

This clone showed up just once. The V gene is TRBV12-5, the J gene TRBJ2-3; D is ambiguous. The ends were cut back, 1 base at V and 7 bases at J, with 6 bases in the middle. Germline V gene sequence: CDR1 LGHNT, CDR2 FRNRAP. The CDR3 has 12 residues. The chain's CDR3 is CASGLDSYTQYF. CDR3 nucleotides: TGTGCTAGTGGTTTGGACTCGTATACGCAGTATTTT.

V is TRBV7-2 and J is TRBJ2-7, with 9 bases matching TRBD1. The CDR3 sequence is 14 residues long. The V segment lost 5 bases and the J segment 6 bases; nucleotides outside the gene matches: 8. Looked up from germline, CDR1 is SGHTA and CDR2 is FQGNSA. The CDR3 nucleotides read TGTGCCAGCAGCCGGGCCGGGACAGGGACCGAGCAGTACTTC. Its translation: CASSRAGTGTEQYF.

In this sample, this clone turned up once. The V call is TRBV7-8, the J call TRBJ1-5; D call uncertain. This CDR3 spans 14 amino acids. Trimming pared 0 bases from V and 7 bases from J, leaving 10 bases between. Per the germline V gene, CDR1 is SGHVS and CDR2 is FQNEAQ. CDR3 bases: TGTGCCAGCAGCTTAGCGCCGGTAGACCAGCCCCAGCATTTT. Amino acid sequence: CASSLAPVDQPQHF.

The rearrangement joins TRBV19 to TRBJ2-2; TRBD1 aligns across 8 bases. J lost 1 base, V lost 5 bases, and 15 bases had no gene match. The V gene's germline CDR1 is LNHDA and CDR2 SQIVND (reference sequence). This CDR3 spans 19 amino acids. CDR3 coding DNA: TGTGCCAGTAGTTCCTATTACCCCGGGACAGGAAGGAACACCGGGGAGCTGTTTTTT. As protein: CASSSYYPGTGRNTGELFF.

The CDR3, as DNA: TGTGCCAGCAGTTTTATTATGCTGCGGAGAGCTTTCTTT. Its protein product is CASSFIMLRRAFF. The V call is TRBV12-3 or TRBV12-4, the J call TRBJ1-1, with no clear D. The CDR3 has 13 residues. With 3 bases removed from V and 10 bases from J, the gap between germline ends came to 15 bases.

This chain joins TRBV10-3 and TRBJ2-7, with a tentative D call TRBD2 (6 bases). Trimming removed 7 bases from V and 2 bases from J, with 12 bases in between. There are 13 residues in the CDR3. Germline CDR1 is ENHRY and CDR2 is SYGVKD. CDR3 sequence: CAIMRDSTYEQYF. The CDR3 DNA follows: TGTGCCATCATGCGGGATTCCACCTACGAGCAGTACTTC.

The chain carries TRBV6-5 and TRBJ2-2; possibly TRBD1 for D (6 bases). The V and J ends lost 2 bases and 6 bases respectively, with 13 bases between them. Germline V gene data show CDR1 as MNHEY and CDR2 as SVGAGI. This CDR3 comprises 15 residues. The CDR3 region has the DNA TGTGCCAGCAGTTACAGTGTGGGGGCGGCCGGGGAGCTGTTTTTT. It yields the protein CASSYSVGAAGELFF.

The V call is TRBV7-8, the J call TRBJ2-1, with 9 bases that match TRBD2. The CDR3 length is 17 residues. The V gene end was trimmed by 6 bases and the J gene end by 0 bases; junction bases not matched to a gene: 9. Germline CDR1 SGHVS, CDR2 FQNEAQ. The CDR3 DNA reads TGTGCCAGCAGAGCGACTAGCGGCCTTAGCTCCTACAATGAGCAGTTCTTC. It codes for CASRATSGLSSYNEQFF.

The chain links TRBV7-9 to TRBJ1-2; D is possibly TRBD1 (5 bases). This CDR3 comprises 15 residues. Trimming stripped 5 bases from V and 2 bases from J, with 15 bases between. Germline values: CDR1 SEHNR, CDR2 FQNEAQ (reference sequence). CDR3 bases: TGTGCCAGCAGCGGAACGAACAGGCTGAACTATGGCTACACCTTC. This codes for CASSGTNRLNYGYTF. The full variable domain, with the rest looked up from reference TRBV7-9 and TRBJ1-2, is DTGVSQNPRHKITKRGQNVTFRCDPISEHNRLYWYRQTLGQGPEFLTYFQNEAQLEKSRLLSDRFSAERPKGSFSTLEIQRTEQGDSAMYLCASSGTNRLNYGYTFGSGTRLTVV.

The chain carries TRBV7-9 and TRBJ1-2, with TRBD1 matching over 10 bases. V gave up 8 bases and J gave up 4 bases; unmatched junction bases: 7. The CDR3 spans 14 residues. From germline, CDR1 is SEHNR and CDR2 FQNEAQ (reference sequence). In DNA form, the CDR3 reads TGTGCCAGCGATAGGACAGGGGGGGTCTATGGCTACACCTTC. It encodes CASDRTGGVYGYTF. Drawing the rest from reference TRBV7-9 and TRBJ1-2, the complete variable domain is DTGVSQNPRHKITKRGQNVTFRCDPISEHNRLYWYRQTLGQGPEFLTYFQNEAQLEKSRLLSDRFSAERPKGSFSTLEIQRTEQGDSAMYLCASDRTGGVYGYTFGSGTRLTVV.

This clone was detected once. The chain's CDR3 is CASSFGGPTGELFF. The CDR3 DNA sequence: TGTGCCAGCAGTTTCGGAGGTCCTACCGGGGAGCTGTTTTTT. The V call is TRBV28, the J call TRBJ2-2; a weak D match, TRBD2 (5 bases). The CDR3 spans 14 residues. Trimming pared 3 bases from V and 5 bases from J, leaving 10 bases between. CDR1 and CDR2 (germline): MDHEN, SYDVKM. The entire variable domain, with the rest obtained from reference TRBV28 and TRBJ2-2, is as follows: DVKVTQSSRYLVKRTGEKVFLECVQDMDHENMFWYRQDPGLGLRLIYFSYDVKMKEKGDIPEGYSVSREKKERFSLILESASTNQTSMYLCASSFGGPTGELFFGEGSRLTVL.

The chain recombines TRBV3-1 (or the pseudogene TRBV3-2) with TRBJ2-7; possible D gene TRBD2, 7 bases. With 2 bases removed from V and 3 bases from J, the gap between germline ends came to 14 bases. CDR1 is LGHDT and CDR2 is YNNKEL in the germline V gene (reference sequence). This CDR3 region has 15 residues. The CDR3 DNA reads TGTGCCAGCAGCCAAAAGGGGGGGGTAGACTACGAGCAGTACTTC. Protein: CASSQKGGVDYEQYF.

This chain joins TRBV6-2 or TRBV6-3 and TRBJ1-2, with D uncertain. Trimming stripped 2 bases from V and 3 bases from J, with 13 bases between. This CDR3 contains 15 residues. Germline CDR1 reads MNHEY; CDR2 reads SVGEGT. The CDR3 is CASSYGEIRHYGYTF. The CDR3 DNA is TGTGCCAGCAGTTACGGGGAAATCCGGCACTATGGCTACACCTTC.

V and J are TRBV12-3 or TRBV12-4 and TRBJ1-1, with D perhaps matching TRBD1 (6 bases). CDR3 length: 13 residues. V lost 2 bases and J 8 bases, leaving 12 bases between the germline ends. In nucleotides, the CDR3 is TGTGCCAGCAGTTTATCAGGGGCGCGGGAAGCTTTCTTT. This translates into CASSLSGAREAFF.

The chain joins TRBV7-2 to TRBJ2-7; unclear D gene. The CDR3 is 11 amino acids. Germline lookup yields CDR1 SGHTA and CDR2 FQGNSA. The V end was cut by 1 base, the J end by 6 bases, with 4 bases between. The CDR3 here is CASSLVTEQYF. CDR3 bases: TGTGCCAGCAGCTTAGTAACCGAGCAGTACTTC.

V is TRBV27 and J is TRBJ1-5; unclear D gene. The CDR3 runs to 15 residues. V shed 5 bases and J shed 1 base, with 12 bases lying between them. Germline CDR1 is MNHEY and CDR2 is SMNVEV (reference sequence). The CDR3 region has the DNA TGTGCCAGCAGTAGAGGGAGAGGGAGCAATCAGCCCCAGCATTTT. This encodes CASSRGRGSNQPQHF.

The rearrangement uses TRBV27 and TRBJ2-1, with D possibly matching TRBD1 (6 bases). This CDR3 is built from 15 residues. Trimming removed 4 bases at V and 4 bases at J, with 14 bases between. Germline V CDR1 and CDR2: MNHEY, SMNVEV (reference sequence). CDR3: CASSSTGLFYNEQFF. CDR3 sequence (DNA): TGTGCCAGCAGTTCTACAGGGTTATTTTACAATGAGCAGTTCTTC.